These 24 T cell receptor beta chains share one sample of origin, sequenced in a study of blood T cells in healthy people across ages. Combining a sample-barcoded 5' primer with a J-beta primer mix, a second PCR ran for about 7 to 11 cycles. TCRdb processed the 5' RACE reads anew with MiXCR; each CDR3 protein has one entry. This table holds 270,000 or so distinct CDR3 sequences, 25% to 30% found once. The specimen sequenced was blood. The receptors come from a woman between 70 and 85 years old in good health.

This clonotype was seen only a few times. CDR3 in amino acids: CASWLGAGEHEQYF. The CDR3, as DNA: TGCGCCAGCTGGCTCGGGGCAGGGGAACACGAGCAGTACTTC. The chain has TRBV5-1 and TRBJ2-7; the D gene is possibly TRBD1 (6 bases). This CDR3 contains 14 residues. The V gene's germline CDR1 is SGHRS and CDR2 YFSETQ. The V end was cut by 7 bases, the J end by 5 bases, with 19 bases between.

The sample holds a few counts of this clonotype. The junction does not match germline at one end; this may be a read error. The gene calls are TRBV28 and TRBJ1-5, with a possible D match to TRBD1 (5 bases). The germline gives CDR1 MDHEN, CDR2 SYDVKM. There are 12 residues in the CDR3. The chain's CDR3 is CAAGESNQPQHF. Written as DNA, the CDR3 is TGCGCCGCGGGGGAGAGCAATCAGCCCCAGCATTTT. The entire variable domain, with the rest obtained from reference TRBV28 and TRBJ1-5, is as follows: DVKVTQSSRYLVKRTGEKVFLECVQDMDHENMFWYRQDPGLGLRLIYFSYDVKMKEKGDIPEGYSVSREKKERFSLILESASTNQTSMYLCAAGESNQPQHFGDGTRLSIL.

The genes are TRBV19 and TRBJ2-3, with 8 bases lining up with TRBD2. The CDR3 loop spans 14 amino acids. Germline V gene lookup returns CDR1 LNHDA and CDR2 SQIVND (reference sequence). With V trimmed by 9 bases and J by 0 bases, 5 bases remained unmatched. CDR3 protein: CASLSGGSTDTQYF. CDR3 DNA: TGTGCCAGCCTGAGCGGGGGCAGCACAGATACGCAGTATTTT.

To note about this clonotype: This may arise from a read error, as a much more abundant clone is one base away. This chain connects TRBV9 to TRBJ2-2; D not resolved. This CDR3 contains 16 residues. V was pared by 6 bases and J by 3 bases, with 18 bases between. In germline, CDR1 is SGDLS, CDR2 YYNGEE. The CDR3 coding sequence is TGTGCCAGCACCCTTGACGTGGGTCAGCACACCGGGGAGCTGTTTTTT. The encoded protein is CASTLDVGQHTGELFF. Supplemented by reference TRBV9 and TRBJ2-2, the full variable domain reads DSGVTQTPKHLITATGQRVTLRCSPRSGDLSVYWYQQSLDQGLQFLIQYYNGEERAKGNILERFSAQQFPDLHSELNLSSLELGDSALYFCASTLDVGQHTGELFFGEGSRLTVL.

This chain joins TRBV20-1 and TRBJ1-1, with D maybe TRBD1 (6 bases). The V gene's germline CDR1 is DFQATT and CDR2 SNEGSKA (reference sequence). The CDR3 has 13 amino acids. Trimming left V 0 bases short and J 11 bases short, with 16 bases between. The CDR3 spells CSARDEGGRGAFF. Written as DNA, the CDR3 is TGCAGTGCTAGAGATGAAGGGGGGCGCGGGGCTTTCTTT.

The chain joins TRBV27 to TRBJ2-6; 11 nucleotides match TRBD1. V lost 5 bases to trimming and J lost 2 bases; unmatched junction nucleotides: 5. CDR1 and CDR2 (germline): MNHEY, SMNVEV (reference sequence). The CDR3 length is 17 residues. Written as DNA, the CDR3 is TGTGCCAGCAGTCAAGGGACAGGGGGAGCTGGGGCCAACGTCCTGACTTTC. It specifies CASSQGTGGAGANVLTF. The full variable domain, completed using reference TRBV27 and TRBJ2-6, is EAQVTQNPRYLITVTGKKLTVTCSQNMNHEYMSWYRQDPGLGLRQIYYSMNVEVTDKGDVPEGYKVSRKEKRNFPLILESPSPNQTSLYFCASSQGTGGAGANVLTFGAGSRLTVL.

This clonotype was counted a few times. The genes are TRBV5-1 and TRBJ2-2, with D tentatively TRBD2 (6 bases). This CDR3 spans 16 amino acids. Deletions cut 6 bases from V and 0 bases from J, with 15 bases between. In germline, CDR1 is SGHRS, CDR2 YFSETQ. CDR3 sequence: CASTPGGTANTGELFF. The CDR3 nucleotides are TGCGCCAGCACCCCAGGCGGGACGGCGAACACCGGGGAGCTGTTTTTT.

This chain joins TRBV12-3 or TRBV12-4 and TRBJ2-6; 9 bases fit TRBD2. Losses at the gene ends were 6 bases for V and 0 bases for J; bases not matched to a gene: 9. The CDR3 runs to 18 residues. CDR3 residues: CASSGGTSLNSGANVLTF. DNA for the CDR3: TGTGCCAGCAGCGGGGGGACTAGCCTAAACTCTGGGGCCAACGTCCTGACTTTC.

This chain's CDR3 is CASRDYQNIQYF. The CDR3 coding sequence is TGTGCCAGCCGGGACTACCAAAACATTCAGTACTTC. This chain joins TRBV6-2 or TRBV6-3 and TRBJ2-4; TRBD2 aligns across 7 bases. Germline CDR1 MNHEY, CDR2 SVGEGT. There are 12 residues in the CDR3. V lost 8 bases and J lost 5; bases outside the gene matches: 3.

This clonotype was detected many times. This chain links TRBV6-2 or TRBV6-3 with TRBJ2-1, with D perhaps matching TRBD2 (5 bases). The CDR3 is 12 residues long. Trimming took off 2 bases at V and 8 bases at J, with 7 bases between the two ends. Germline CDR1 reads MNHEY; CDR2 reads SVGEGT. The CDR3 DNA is TGTGCCAGCAGTTACGAGGGAGATGAGCAGTTCTTC. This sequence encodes CASSYEGDEQFF.

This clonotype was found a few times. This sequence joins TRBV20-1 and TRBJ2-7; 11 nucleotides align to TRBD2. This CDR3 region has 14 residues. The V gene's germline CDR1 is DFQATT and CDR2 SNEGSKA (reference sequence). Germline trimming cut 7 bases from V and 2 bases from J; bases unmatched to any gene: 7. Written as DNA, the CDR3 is TGCAGTGGAAAGACTAGCGGGACAACCTACGAGCAGTACTTC. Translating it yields CSGKTSGTTYEQYF.

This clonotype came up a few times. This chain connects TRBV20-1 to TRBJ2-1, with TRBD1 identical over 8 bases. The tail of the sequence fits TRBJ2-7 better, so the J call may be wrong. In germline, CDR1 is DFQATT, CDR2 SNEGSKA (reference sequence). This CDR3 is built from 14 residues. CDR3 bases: TGCAGTGCTAGCCCGGGACAGGTTCCCCACGAGCAGTACTTC. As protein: CSASPGQVPHEQYF.

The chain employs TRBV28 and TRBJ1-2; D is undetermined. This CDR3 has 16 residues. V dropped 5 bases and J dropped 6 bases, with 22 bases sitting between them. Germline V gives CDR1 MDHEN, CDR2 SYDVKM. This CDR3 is CASSQFTSDGENGYTF. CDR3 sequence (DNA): TGTGCCAGCAGTCAATTCACCTCGGACGGGGAGAATGGCTACACCTTC.

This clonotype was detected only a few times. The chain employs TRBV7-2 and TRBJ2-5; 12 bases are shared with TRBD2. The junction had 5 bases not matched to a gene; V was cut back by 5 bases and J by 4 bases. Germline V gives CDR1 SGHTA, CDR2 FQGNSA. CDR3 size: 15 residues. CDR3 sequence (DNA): TGTGCCAGCAGCGTGGGGACTAGCGGGCCAGAGACCCAGTACTTC. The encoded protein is CASSVGTSGPETQYF.

The CDR3 region is CASSLGNSDNSPLHF. Here the CDR3 DNA reads TGTGCCAGCAGCTTGGGGAACAGCGATAATTCACCCCTCCACTTT. The chain employs TRBV5-4 and TRBJ1-6; no reliable D call. V lost 0 bases and J lost 5, with 9 bases in between. There are 15 residues in the CDR3. Germline CDR1 is SGHNT and CDR2 is YYREEE (reference sequence).

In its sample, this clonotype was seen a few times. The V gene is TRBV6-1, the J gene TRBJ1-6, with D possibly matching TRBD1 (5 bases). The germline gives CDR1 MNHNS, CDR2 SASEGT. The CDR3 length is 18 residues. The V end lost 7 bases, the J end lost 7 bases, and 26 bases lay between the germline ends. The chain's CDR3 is CASTSQGSGAFGNSPLHF. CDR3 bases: TGTGCCAGCACCTCCCAAGGTAGCGGGGCCTTTGGGAATTCACCCCTCCACTTT.

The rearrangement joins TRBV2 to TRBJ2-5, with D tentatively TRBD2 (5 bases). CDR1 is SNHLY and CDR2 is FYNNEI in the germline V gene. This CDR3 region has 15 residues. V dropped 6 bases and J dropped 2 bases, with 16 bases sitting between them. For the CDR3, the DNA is TGTGCCAGCAGCCCCGCTGGACTGCCTCAAGAGACCCAGTACTTC. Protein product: CASSPAGLPQETQYF.

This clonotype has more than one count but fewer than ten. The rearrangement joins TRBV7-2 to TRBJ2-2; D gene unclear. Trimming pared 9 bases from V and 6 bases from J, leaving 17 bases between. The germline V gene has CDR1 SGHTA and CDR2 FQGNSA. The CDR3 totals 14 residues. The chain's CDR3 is CASFLSSAAGELFF. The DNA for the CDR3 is TGTGCCAGTTTTTTGTCGTCCGCCGCCGGGGAGCTGTTTTTT.

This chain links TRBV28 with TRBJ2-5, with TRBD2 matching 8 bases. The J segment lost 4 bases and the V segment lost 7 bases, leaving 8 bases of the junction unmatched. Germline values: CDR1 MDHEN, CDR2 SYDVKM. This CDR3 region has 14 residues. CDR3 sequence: CASISAGGGETQYF. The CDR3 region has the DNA TGTGCCAGCATTTCGGCGGGGGGAGGAGAGACCCAGTACTTC.

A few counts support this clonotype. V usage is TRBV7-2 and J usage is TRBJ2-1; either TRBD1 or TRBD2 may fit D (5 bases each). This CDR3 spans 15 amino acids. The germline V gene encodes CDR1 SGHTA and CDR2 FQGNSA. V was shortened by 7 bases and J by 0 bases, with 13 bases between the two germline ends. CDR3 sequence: CASTPIGGSYNEQFF. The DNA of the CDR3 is TGTGCCAGCACTCCCATTGGGGGCTCCTACAATGAGCAGTTCTTC.

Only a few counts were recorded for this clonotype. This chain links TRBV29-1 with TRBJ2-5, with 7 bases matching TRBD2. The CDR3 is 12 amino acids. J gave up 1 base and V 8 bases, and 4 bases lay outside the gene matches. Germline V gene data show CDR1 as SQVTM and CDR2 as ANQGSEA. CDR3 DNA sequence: TGCAGCACGGGGGGTCTCCAAGAGACCCAGTACTTC. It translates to CSTGGLQETQYF.

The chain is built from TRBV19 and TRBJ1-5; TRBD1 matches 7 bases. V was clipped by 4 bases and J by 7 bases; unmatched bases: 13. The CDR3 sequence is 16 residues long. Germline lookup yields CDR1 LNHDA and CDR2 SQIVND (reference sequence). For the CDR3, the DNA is TGTGCCAGTAGTACGAATTTACAGGGGATAGGGCAGCCCCAGCATTTT. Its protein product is CASSTNLQGIGQPQHF.

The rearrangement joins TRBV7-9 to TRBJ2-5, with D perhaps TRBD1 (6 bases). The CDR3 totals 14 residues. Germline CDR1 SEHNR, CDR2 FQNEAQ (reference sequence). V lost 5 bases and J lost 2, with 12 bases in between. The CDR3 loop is CASSPTTGQETQYF. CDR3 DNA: TGTGCCAGCAGCCCAACCACAGGGCAAGAGACCCAGTACTTC.

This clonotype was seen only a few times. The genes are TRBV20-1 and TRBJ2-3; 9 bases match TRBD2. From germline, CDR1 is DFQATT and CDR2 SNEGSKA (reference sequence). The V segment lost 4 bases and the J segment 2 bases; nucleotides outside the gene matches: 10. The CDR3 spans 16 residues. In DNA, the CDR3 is TGCAGTGCTATCAGTTTAGCGGGAGTAATCACAGATACGCAGTATTTT. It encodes CSAISLAGVITDTQYF.